Each of the 14 T cell receptor beta chains below was sequenced from the same sample in a study of cytomegalovirus exposure and HLA in healthy donors. Amplification used 60 Vbeta primers and 13 Jbeta primers. Profiling relied on immunoSEQ multiplex PCR, and the TCRdb table lists in-frame clones only, not all of them. This table holds roughly 62,000 clones. What was sequenced was PBMCs. The receptors shown here come from a woman between 18 and 29 years old in good health and CMV-seronegative.

V usage is TRBV4-2 and J usage is TRBJ2-3; possibly TRBD1 for D (5 bases). The CDR3 consists of 16 residues. Looked up from germline, CDR1 is LGHNA and CDR2 is YNFKEQ. V shed 1 base and J shed 4 bases, with 15 bases lying between them. The CDR3 DNA reads as TGTGCCAGCAGCCAAGGCCCCAGGGAAGGGGCAGATACGCAGTATTTT. It specifies CASSQGPREGADTQYF.

The chain carries TRBV5-1 and TRBJ1-6; 12 positions agree with TRBD1. Germline V CDR1 and CDR2: SGHRS, YFSETQ. The CDR3 has 14 amino acids. J lost 10 bases, V lost 2 bases, and 1 base had no gene match. The chain's CDR3 is CASSLGTGGSPLHF. The CDR3 DNA sequence: TGCGCCAGCAGCTTAGGGACAGGGGGCTCACCCCTCCACTTT.

V usage is TRBV5-1 and J usage is TRBJ1-1, with 9 bases matching TRBD1. V shed 9 bases and J 7 bases; nucleotides not matched to a gene: 10. This CDR3 comprises 13 residues. Germline V gives CDR1 SGHRS, CDR2 YFSETQ. CDR3 sequence (DNA): TGCGCCACAACCGGACAGGGGTTTGGTGAAGCTTTCTTT. Translation gives CATTGQGFGEAFF.

The chain recombines TRBV5-4 with TRBJ1-2, with a tentative D call TRBD1 (6 bases). Germline CDR1 and CDR2: SGHNT and YYREEE (reference sequence). CDR3 length: 13 amino acids. V was cut by 5 bases and J by 5 bases, with 13 bases left in between. The CDR3 region has the DNA TGTGCCAGCAGTTTCGGGACATCGTATGGCTACACCTTC. Its translation is CASSFGTSYGYTF.

The chain couples TRBV7-8 to TRBJ2-7, with 7 bases that match TRBD1. With V trimmed by 2 bases and J by 10 bases, 8 bases remained unmatched. The CDR3 has 13 amino acids. In germline, CDR1 is SGHVS, CDR2 FQNEAQ. CDR3 in DNA: TGTGCCAGCAGCTTAAATTTACAGGGGAGCCAGTACTTC. It specifies CASSLNLQGSQYF.

This chain links TRBV13 with TRBJ2-1; 14 bases are a match to TRBD2. Unmatched junction bases numbered 11, after V lost 4 bases and J lost 9 bases. The CDR3 spans 17 residues. Germline V gene data show CDR1 as PRHDT and CDR2 as FYEKMQ (reference sequence). The CDR3 region has the DNA TGTGCCAGCAGCTGGCAAGGACTAGCGGGAGGTTCGGGTGAGCAGTTCTTC. Encoded protein: CASSWQGLAGGSGEQFF.

This chain joins TRBV20-1 and TRBJ1-5; possibly TRBD1 for D (5 bases). The V and J ends lost 6 bases and 7 bases respectively, with 10 bases between them. Looked up from germline, CDR1 is DFQATT and CDR2 is SNEGSKA (reference sequence). The CDR3 covers 11 residues. CDR3 loop: CSAGGEQPQHF. The CDR3 nucleotides are TGCAGTGCGGGGGGGGAACAGCCCCAGCATTTT.

The CDR3 spells CASSSRRQTAYEQYF. In nucleotides, the CDR3 is TGTGCCAGCAGCTCCCGTAGACAGACGGCCTACGAGCAGTACTTC. The chain employs TRBV5-4 and TRBJ2-7, with TRBD1 as a possible D gene (5 bases). This CDR3 is built from 15 residues. V was clipped by 3 bases and J by 2 bases, with 15 bases between them. Germline V gene data show CDR1 as SGHNT and CDR2 as YYREEE (reference sequence).

The V gene is TRBV6-1, the J gene TRBJ1-2; D is possibly TRBD1 (5 bases). This CDR3 is built from 15 residues. CDR1 is MNHNS and CDR2 is SASEGT in the germline V gene. V was pared by 6 bases and J by 8 bases, with 22 bases between. The chain's CDR3 is CASSHSGGDMRGYTF. The CDR3, as DNA: TGTGCCAGCAGCCATAGTGGGGGGGATATGAGAGGCTACACCTTC.

This chain joins TRBV28 and TRBJ1-1; D remains unclear. CDR1 and CDR2 from the germline V gene are MDHEN and SYDVKM. The germline V and J ends were trimmed by 5 bases and 3 bases, with 7 bases remaining between them. The CDR3 is 12 residues long. The CDR3 protein is CASSTVDTEAFF. CDR3 bases: TGTGCCAGCAGTACTGTAGACACTGAAGCTTTCTTT.

The V call is TRBV5-1, the J call TRBJ1-1, with 7 bases matching TRBD1. Looked up from germline, CDR1 is SGHRS and CDR2 is YFSETQ. The ends lost 5 bases at V and 1 base at J; junction bases unmatched: 8. The CDR3 is 15 amino acids. The CDR3 region is CASSRRTGTNTEAFF. The CDR3 DNA follows: TGCGCCAGCAGTAGGAGGACAGGCACGAACACTGAAGCTTTCTTT.

The genes are TRBV5-1 and TRBJ2-5, with TRBD2 matching 7 bases. From germline, CDR1 is SGHRS and CDR2 YFSETQ. The CDR3 is 15 amino acids. The ends lost 0 bases at V and 5 bases at J; junction bases unmatched: 7. The chain's CDR3 is CASSLDPGGMETQYF. As DNA, the CDR3 is TGCGCCAGCAGCTTGGATCCGGGGGGAATGGAGACCCAGTACTTC.

The chain combines TRBV7-9 with TRBJ2-3; 11 positions match TRBD1. The CDR3 length is 17 residues. V dropped 5 bases and J dropped 0; count of bases not matched to a gene: 7. CDR1 and CDR2 (germline): SEHNR, FQNEAQ (reference sequence). CDR3 residues: CASSPGTGGSSTDTQYF. CDR3 DNA sequence: TGTGCCAGCAGCCCCGGGACAGGGGGTTCAAGCACAGATACGCAGTATTTT.

J is TRBJ2-5 and V is TRBV28; D is undetermined. This CDR3 is built from 13 residues. V was shortened by 5 bases and J by 5 bases, with 12 bases between the two germline ends. CDR1 and CDR2 (germline): MDHEN, SYDVKM. CDR3 DNA sequence: TGTGCCAGCAGTCTTATTGGGCTGGAGACCCAGTACTTC. This encodes CASSLIGLETQYF.